This T cell receptor beta chain was captured by sequencing in a study of T-cell reconstitution after alpha-beta-depleted transplantation in children (dated by TCRdb to between 2015 and 2016). Turning to the overall study: Using TCR repertoire profiling, the study quantitatively followed how T-cell immune reconstitution unfolded in children after TCRalphabeta/CD19-depleted allogeneic hematopoietic cell transplantation.

Library creation used PCR. For sequencing, an Illumina HiSeq 2500 was employed. TCR libraries were prepared with molecular barcoding, using unique molecular identifiers to normalize TCRbeta repertoire quantification. In-frame beta chains were kept once TCRdb had trimmed the public reads at Q25 with fastp and called clones with MiXCR. A single entry per CDR3 protein holds the most common genes and DNA from its merged rows. The sample table records 250,000 to 350,000 distinct CDR3 sequences; 23% of these occur just once. 9.5% to 12% of the sample rests with the top ten. The CDR3 runs 15 amino acids, cysteine and phenylalanine included. Just CDR3 DNA is preserved here, 45 bases in frame from base 1. CDR1 is given as SGHVS and CDR2 as FQNEAQ, both from the germline V gene. The germline V and J ends show losses of 2 bases and 7 bases respectively, and no gene match explains 11 bases of the junction. This clonotype was counted only a few times. This receptor's antigen is unknown. Base quality data are lacking; no much larger clone is found one base away.

Per the publication, the treatment or condition label means: allogeneic hematopoietic cell transplantation with graft depleted of TCRalphabeta T cells and CD19 B cells. The children who served as transplant recipients had been given grafts of TCRalphabeta/CD19-depleted allogeneic hematopoietic cells. The full study reports these points: The frequencies of hyperexpanded clones fell over the following months, and after one year, T-cell counts and TCRbeta diversity were mostly attributed to newly produced T cells. In some patients, high TCRbeta diversity at day 60 was attributed to recipient T cells and intrathymic progenitors that had survived conditioning. About two months after transplant, the apparently early recovery of alphabetaT-cell counts reportedly depended on just several hundred clones that had expanded rapidly and came from non-depleted graft cells.

The sequence derives from a male patient under 18 who had a stem cell transplant for acute lymphoblastic leukemia, so the T cells may come from the graft donor. This sequence uses TRBV7-8 and TRBJ2-7; 7 nucleotides in the junction match TRBD2. Sequencing used PBMCs, mostly from graft donor cells, obtained 180 days after TCRalphabeta/CD19-depleted stem cell transplant. The CDR3 in this case is CASSLRLAEGLEQYF. The DNA sequence is TGTGCCAGCAGCTTACGGCTAGCGGAGGGCTTGGAGCAGTACTTC.